Listed below are T cell receptor beta chains from one sample, sequenced in a study of T cells in Graves' hyperthyroidism and ophthalmopathy. TCRdb recomputed calls from the multiplex PCR reads with MiXCR, one row per CDR3 protein. The data show under 400,000 distinct CDR3 sequences, around 13% seen once. Sequenced: blood. Receptors were obtained from a woman aged 60-75 years with Graves' hyperthyroidism. The CDR3 runs from the conserved cysteine through the conserved F or W. The D gene is left open where the match is weak. Clone size appears in some rows only: once, few, many, or a class for an expanded clone.

abundance | d_gene | j_gene | v_gene | CDR3nt | CDR3aa
many | - | TRBJ2-3 | TRBV2 | TGTGCCAGCAGTCTCTTTATTACAGATACGCAGTATTTT | CASSLFITDTQYF
- | - | TRBJ1-1 | TRBV20-1 | TGCAGTGCTAGAGGCTCAGCTGAAGCTTTCTTT | CSARGSAEAFF
- | - | TRBJ2-2 | TRBV30 | TGTGCCTTAAGGAGGGCCGGCGGGGAGCTGTTTTTT | CALRRAGGELFF
few | - | TRBJ1-5 | TRBV10-3 | TGTGCCATCAGTGACGGGACAAGTAGCAATCAGCCCCAGCATTTT | CAISDGTSSNQPQHF
- | TRBD1 | TRBJ2-1 | TRBV20-1 | TGCAGTGCTCGAGGGGACAGCGGATACAATGAGCAGTTCTTC | CSARGDSGYNEQFF
many | - | TRBJ1-1 | TRBV24-1 | TGTGCCACCAGTGGTGGACACAAGAACACTGAAGCTTTCTTT | CATSGGHKNTEAFF
few | TRBD1 | TRBJ2-1 | TRBV27 | TGTGCCATCTCCCGGGACAGGGCCAACAATGAGCAGTTCTTC | CAISRDRANNEQFF
many | - | TRBJ1-1 | TRBV12-3/TRBV12-4 | TGTGCCAGCAGTTTCGGTAGGGGCACTGAAGCTTTCTTT | CASSFGRGTEAFF
- | TRBD1 | TRBJ1-2 | TRBV6-1 | TGTGCCAGCAGACCTCCGGGACAGGCCCTCGGCTACACCTTC | CASRPPGQALGYTF
- | - | TRBJ2-1 | TRBV15 | TGTGCCACCAGCAGAGATATTGACTGGAATGCTGGGCAGTTCTTC | CATSRDIDWNAGQFF
- | - | TRBJ2-1 | TRBV19 | TGTGCCAGTATAAAAAAGGGTGCGGGCTCCTACAATGAGCAGTTCTTC | CASIKKGAGSYNEQFF
many | - | TRBJ1-1 | TRBV12-3/TRBV12-4 | TGTGCCAGCAGTTTAGGGTCAGTGGAAGCTTTCTTT | CASSLGSVEAFF
many | - | TRBJ2-7 | TRBV20-1 | TGCAGTGCTAGAGATCTGGAAGGCCTAATCCCCTACGAGCAGTACTTC | CSARDLEGLIPYEQYF
few | - | TRBJ2-3 | TRBV19 | TGTGCCAGTACCCCGGACAGCTACACAGATACGCAGTATTTT | CASTPDSYTDTQYF
many | - | TRBJ2-1 | TRBV12-3/TRBV12-4 | TGTGCCAGCAGCTCGGAAAGTATGGTTGCTGAGCAGTTCTTC | CASSSESMVAEQFF
- | - | TRBJ2-2 | TRBV4-1 | TGCGCCAGCGCGCAGTGGGCCACCGGGGAGCTGTTTTTT | CASAQWATGELFF
few | - | TRBJ1-5 | TRBV4-2 | TGTGCCAGCAGCCAGGGCGGGGGTGAGGGCAATCAGCCCCAGCATTTT | CASSQGGGEGNQPQHF
many | - | TRBJ1-4 | TRBV6-1 | TGTGCCAGCAGCAAAAACAGGAGTTCTAATGAAAAACTGTTTTTT | CASSKNRSSNEKLFF
many | TRBD1 | TRBJ2-2 | TRBV20-1 | TGCAGTGCTAAGAAACTCCCGGGACAGGAAAACACCGGGGAGCTGTTTTTT | CSAKKLPGQENTGELFF
many | TRBD1 | TRBJ1-1 | TRBV12-3/TRBV12-4 | TGTGCCAGCAGTACGACAGGGGTTCGGACTGAAGCTTTCTTT | CASSTTGVRTEAFF
many | - | TRBJ2-1 | TRBV5-5 | TGTGCCAGCAGCTTGGTGGGACTTACTTACAATGAGCAGTTCTTC | CASSLVGLTYNEQFF
- | TRBD2 | TRBJ2-1 | TRBV5-4 | TGTGCCAGCAGCGCTAGGACTAGCGGCCCCAATGAGCAGTTCTTC | CASSARTSGPNEQFF
- | TRBD2 | TRBJ2-5 | TRBV28 | TGTGCCAGCAGTTTGCCAACTAGCGGGGCAGAGACCCAGTACTTC | CASSLPTSGAETQYF
many | TRBD1 | TRBJ1-5 | TRBV6-1 | TGTGCCAGCAGACACAGGGGAAACAATCAGCCCCAGCATTTT | CASRHRGNNQPQHF
few | - | TRBJ1-2 | TRBV9 | TGTGCCAGCAGCGCCCCCCTAGGGAGGGCTCCTCATTATGGCTACACCTTC | CASSAPLGRAPHYGYTF
few | - | TRBJ1-1 | TRBV6-1 | TGTGCCAGCAGTTATCAAGGGGAGGCTGAAGCTTTCTTT | CASSYQGEAEAFF
many | - | TRBJ1-5 | TRBV2 | TGTGCCAGCAGTGCGGACGGTCGGCCCCAGCATTTT | CASSADGRPQHF
- | TRBD1 | TRBJ1-1 | TRBV7-8 | TGTGCCAGCAGCTCCAACGTGCTCGGGACAGAGAACACTGAAGCTTTCTTT | CASSSNVLGTENTEAFF
many | TRBD1 | TRBJ1-1 | TRBV15 | TGTGCCACCAGCAGATCCGGACAGGGGGTAGTAGGCACTGAAGCTTTCTTT | CATSRSGQGVVGTEAFF
- | TRBD1 | TRBJ1-2 | TRBV20-1 | TGCAGTGCTAGGGGGGACAGGGACTACTATGGCTACACCTTC | CSARGDRDYYGYTF
many | - | TRBJ2-5 | TRBV29-1 | TGCAGCGTTGAGAGGGGAGGCAGGGAGACCCAGTACTTC | CSVERGGRETQYF
few | TRBD2 | TRBJ2-5 | TRBV27 | TGTGCCAGCAGTTTAAGCGGGAGGGCCCGGGGAGAGACCCAGTACTTC | CASSLSGRARGETQYF
many | - | TRBJ1-1 | TRBV7-8 | TGTGCCACTAAAAGACAGAACACTGAAGCTTTCTTT | CATKRQNTEAFF
many | TRBD2 | TRBJ2-5 | TRBV12-3/TRBV12-4 | TGTGCCAGCAGTTTCGGCGGGAGTGGGGAGACCCAGTACTTC | CASSFGGSGETQYF
many | - | TRBJ2-7 | TRBV20-1 | TGCAGTGCTCCCACTCAGGGCTCCTACGAGCAGTACTTC | CSAPTQGSYEQYF
- | - | TRBJ2-7 | TRBV5-5 | TGTGCCAGCAGCCACACCGGGACAAACTACGAGCAGTACTTC | CASSHTGTNYEQYF
many | TRBD2 | TRBJ2-1 | TRBV24-1 | TGTGCCACCAGTGACCCGGGACTAGCGGGAACATACAATGAGCAGTTCTTC | CATSDPGLAGTYNEQFF
many | TRBD2 | TRBJ2-1 | TRBV5-1 | TGCGCCAGCGCCATAGCGGGGGGGGGATACAATGAGCAGTTCTTC | CASAIAGGGYNEQFF
- | - | TRBJ1-4 | TRBV30 | TGTGCCTCGAATCGCGGGGGCCGGGAAAAACTGTTTTTT | CASNRGGREKLFF
- | TRBD1 | TRBJ2-1 | TRBV28 | TGTGCCAGCAGTCTTCGGGACAGGGGTTATGGTTGGAGTGAGCAGTTCTTC | CASSLRDRGYGWSEQFF
few | TRBD2 | TRBJ2-3 | TRBV18 | TGTGCCAGCTCACCACCGGATTTTAGCGGGGGGTCAGATACGCAGTATTTT | CASSPPDFSGGSDTQYF